Sequencing of this T cell receptor (beta chain) was carried out in a study of T cell repertoires in cytomegalovirus infection. Overall study: Recently identified HLA-C-restricted and well-studied HLA-B-restricted CMV epitopes were used. Both a matching HLA type and CMV infection were indicated by public TCR beta signatures.

TCRdb ran MiXCR on the reads and lists one entry per CDR3 protein. The sample holds 680,000 or so distinct CDR3 sequences, roughly a third seen once. Germline V lookup: CDR1 MGHRA, CDR2 YSYEKL. This CDR3 has 14 residues. Trimming cost V 0 bases and J 7 bases, with 12 bases left between them. As concerns this clonotype: The target antigen is unknown.

The source is a human donor in good health (CMV status not recorded). Some clones in this sample may be carry-over from other donors' samples. The specimen comprised cultured PBMCs, sampled from culture after CMV antigen stimulation. The chain links TRBV4-1 to TRBJ1-2; D is undetermined. In nucleotides, the CDR3 is TGCGCCAGCAGCCAAGAGGGAGAGAGTCTTGGCTACACCTTC. Its protein is CASSQEGESLGYTF.